The T cell receptor beta chain under discussion was sequenced for a study of T cell responses to AZD1222 COVID-19 vaccine (dated by TCRdb to the early 2020s). About the investigation overall: TCR sequencing was performed for about 240 trial participants, of whom around 200 were given two doses of AZD1222 and some 26 were given two doses of MenACWY control vaccine. Trial participants were enrolled into age subgroups of 18-55, 56-69 and 70-plus years, which contained around 150, 29 and 61 TCR-sequenced participants, respectively.

The CDR3 regions of human TCRbeta chains were analyzed by immunosequencing. Under the source paper's analysis protocol: TCRs in the repertoires were compared against a reference library of SARS-CoV-2-specific TCRs that had been generated with the MIRA antigen-specificity platform. Breadth was defined as the fraction of unique TCRs that were SARS-CoV-2-associated, and depth was defined as the fraction of total T cells that were SARS-CoV-2-associated. Each spike-specific TCR was assigned to its reactive spike region and to a CD4 or CD8 class using the MIRA data. Log10-transformed breadth and depth values were compared by one-way ANOVA with Sidak's multiple comparisons tests. TCRdb's version of the immuneACCESS table is confined to in-frame rearrangements and falls short of the full clone set. An unresolved V gene accounts for under half of the shortfall where checked; the remainder is of unknown origin. The V and J calls and clone size come from that table; D and trimming were worked out from the DNA. The sample data list roughly 150,000 clones, and roughly 88% of these were observed just once. The top ten clonotypes cover roughly 6.2% of the sample.

Results and caveats for the whole study, not just this receptor: Nearly half of unique spike-specific TCRs reportedly recognized epitopes outside regions mutated in the B.1.351 and B.1.1.7 variants. The vaccine-associated CD4 TCRs covered the entire spike protein, and the dominant responses fell in regions 160-218 and 743-854. Spike-specific TCR breadth and depth rose significantly after two AZD1222 doses compared with day 0 and with MenACWY recipients. The 56-69-year group was small, and its depth increase did not reach significance, likely because of low power. Participants were mostly white British, with more females than males. The authors suggested clonal diversity may have been underestimated. Conclusions about previously exposed vaccinees are limited because only a handful of AZD1222 recipients were SARS-CoV-2 seropositive at baseline. Because no day 14 peak-response samples were available, repertoires were characterized only after the peak T cell response.

The sample's time point, from its label and the paper: about 28 days (+/-7) after the second vaccine dose. Because spike-specific TCR depth and breadth did not differ between the two schedules, AZD1222 recipients who got a second dose at roughly 4 weeks were pooled with those who got a second dose at roughly 12 weeks. Vaccinee samples came from UK trials COV001 and COV002, including a single-blind randomized controlled phase 2/3 trial of AZD1222 (ChAdOx1 nCoV-19) in healthy adults. For TCRbeta chain sequencing, PBMC samples were collected from trial participants at day 0 and at day 28 after the second dose. Counted from cysteine to phenylalanine, this CDR3 has 12 amino acids. Of the read, only the CDR3 DNA is kept; its 36 bases are in frame from base 1. V drops 7 bases and J drops 4 bases, leaving 9 bases in between. This clone was seen a single time. Its target antigen remains unknown. Per-base qualities were not stored, and no clone one base away is much larger.

This TCR was recovered from an adult who received the AZD1222 COVID-19 vaccine. The source was peripheral blood, collected 28 days after the second AZD1222 dose. The chain couples TRBV12-3 or TRBV12-4 to TRBJ2-3; no D gene can be assigned with confidence. The nucleotide sequence reads as follows: TGTGCCAGCACCTTAAACGCAGATACGCAGTATTTT. It translates as CASTLNADTQYF.